This note documents a single T cell receptor beta chain sequence. Its specificity is not known. The data originate from a study of PD-L1 blockade in urothelial cancer. As for the study in general: About 90% of the roughly 30 patients were men who had bladder-origin urothelial cancer. Individuals in the cohort had been given 0 to 3 earlier chemotherapy regimens. Blood underwent analysis 3 weeks (second dose) and 6 weeks after treatment began. The study's findings and limits: Prediction of better survival came from below-median pretreatment blood TCR clonality.

Trimming removed 7 bases from V and 4 bases from J; junction bases left unmatched: 8. Germline lookup yields CDR1 MDHEN and CDR2 SYDVKM. This CDR3 has 14 residues. Measured with immunoSEQ multiplex PCR; TCRdb has only the in-frame clones, and not every one. The sample lists nearly 30,000 clones; around 87% were seen once. The material was PBMCs, obtained around atezolizumab (anti-PD-L1) treatment. This sequence was found in a man aged 50 or older with urothelial cancer. This sequence joins TRBV28 and TRBJ1-2, with TRBD1 identical over 8 bases. DNA for the CDR3: TGTGCCAGCACGACAGGGGCTCTCGGCTATGGCTACACCTTC. Encoded protein: CASTTGALGYGYTF.